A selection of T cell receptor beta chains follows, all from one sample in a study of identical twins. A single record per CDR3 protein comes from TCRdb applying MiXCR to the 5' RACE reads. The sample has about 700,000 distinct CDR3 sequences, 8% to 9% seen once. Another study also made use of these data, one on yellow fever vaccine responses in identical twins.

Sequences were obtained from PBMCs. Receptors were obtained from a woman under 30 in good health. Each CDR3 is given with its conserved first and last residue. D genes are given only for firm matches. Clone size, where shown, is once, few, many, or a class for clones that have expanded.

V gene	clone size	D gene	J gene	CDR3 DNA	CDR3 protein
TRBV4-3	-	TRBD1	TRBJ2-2	TGCGCCAGCAGCCACGGGACAGGGCCCACCGGGGAGCTGTTTTTT	CASSHGTGPTGELFF
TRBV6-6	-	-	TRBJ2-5	TGTGCCAGCAGTTACTCCCCAAGGGAGACCCAGTACTTC	CASSYSPRETQYF
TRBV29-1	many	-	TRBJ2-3	TGCAGCGTTGAAAGACTATTTTCAGATACGCAGTATTTT	CSVERLFSDTQYF
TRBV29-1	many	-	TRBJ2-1	TGCAGCGTTTCGACGTTCGGGCTCCGTTACAATGAGCAGTTCTTC	CSVSTFGLRYNEQFF
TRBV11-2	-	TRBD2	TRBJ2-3	TGTGCCAGCAGCCCCGAATGGACTAGCGGATACATAGGCACAGATACGCAGTATTTT	CASSPEWTSGYIGTDTQYF
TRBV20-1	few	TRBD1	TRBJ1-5	TGCAGTGCTAGAGTTCCACAGGGGGAGGCCTACAATCAGCCCCAGCATTTT	CSARVPQGEAYNQPQHF
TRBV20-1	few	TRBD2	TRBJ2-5	TGCAGTGCTAGAATGCCTAGCGGGGGCCGCGGGGAGACCCAGTACTTC	CSARMPSGGRGETQYF
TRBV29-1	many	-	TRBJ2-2	TGCAGCGCACTTTGGGGGTTGGGCGGGGAGCTGTTTTTT	CSALWGLGGELFF
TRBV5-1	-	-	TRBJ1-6	TGCGCCAGCAGCTTGGGGACAGTAGACTATAATTCACCCCTCCACTTT	CASSLGTVDYNSPLHF
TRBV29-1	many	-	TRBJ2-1	TGCAGCGTTGAAGGATCCGGGAATGAGCAGTTCTTC	CSVEGSGNEQFF
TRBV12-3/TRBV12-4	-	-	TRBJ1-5	TGTGCCAGCAGTTATTCCGCCCGCCAGCCCCAGCATTTT	CASSYSARQPQHF
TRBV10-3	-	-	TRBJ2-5	TGTGCCATCAGTGCGGGCCAGGGGAAAGAGACCCAGTACTTC	CAISAGQGKETQYF
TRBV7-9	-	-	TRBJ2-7	TGTGCCAGCAGCCCCACAGTAAGCCTCTACGAGCAGTACTTC	CASSPTVSLYEQYF
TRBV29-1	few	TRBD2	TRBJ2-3	TGCAGCCCGGTACTAGCGACTAGCACAGATACGCAGTATTTT	CSPVLATSTDTQYF
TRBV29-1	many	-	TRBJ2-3	TGCAGCGTTGAAGTTGGCACAGATACGCAGTATTTT	CSVEVGTDTQYF
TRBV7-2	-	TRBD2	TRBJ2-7	TGTGCCAGCAGCAAAACTAGCGGGGCCTACGAGCAGTACTTC	CASSKTSGAYEQYF
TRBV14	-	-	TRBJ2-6	TGTGCCAGCAGCCAACTTACGTCTGAGGCCAACGTCCTGACTTTC	CASSQLTSEANVLTF
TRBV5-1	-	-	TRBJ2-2	TGCGCCAGCAGCTTGGGGGGGTCTCACACCGGGGAGCTGTTTTTT	CASSLGGSHTGELFF
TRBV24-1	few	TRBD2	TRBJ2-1	TGTGCCACCAGTGATTGGCGGCTAGCGGACAAAGTGGGTGAGCAGTTCTTC	CATSDWRLADKVGEQFF
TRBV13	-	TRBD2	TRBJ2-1	TGTGCCAGCAGCTTAGGACTAGCGGGTAACCCAGGGGAGCAGTTCTTC	CASSLGLAGNPGEQFF
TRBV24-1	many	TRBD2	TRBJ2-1	TGTGCCACCGGGGGGGTTTACGAGCAGTTCTTC	CATGGVYEQFF
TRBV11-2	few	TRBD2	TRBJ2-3	TGTGCCAGCAGCTTAGAATCCCCTAGCGGGGGGGCCACAGATACGCAGTATTTT	CASSLESPSGGATDTQYF
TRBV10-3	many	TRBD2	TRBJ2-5	TGTGCCATCAACCGGGGGGGCCAAGAGACCCAGTACTTC	CAINRGGQETQYF
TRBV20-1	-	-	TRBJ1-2	TGCAGTGCTAGAGACTTGAATGTCGACAGAAACTATGGCTACACCTTC	CSARDLNVDRNYGYTF
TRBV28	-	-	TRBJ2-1	TGTGCCAGCAGTTTATTTAGGGCTGAGCAGTTCTTC	CASSLFRAEQFF
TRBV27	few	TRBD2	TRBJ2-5	TGTGCCAGCAGCCATAGACTAGCGGCTGAAGAGACCCAGTACTTC	CASSHRLAAEETQYF
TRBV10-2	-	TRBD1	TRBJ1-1	TGCGCCAGCAGCCACCGGTGGGGAGGGGGCGAGGTCACTGAAGCTTTCTTT	CASSHRWGGGEVTEAFF
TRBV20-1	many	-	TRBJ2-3	TGCAGTGCTAGAGATACAGGGCCAGATACGCAGTATTTT	CSARDTGPDTQYF
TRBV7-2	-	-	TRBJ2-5	TGTGCCAGCAGCCGCACGTCGGCGAAAGTGGGAGAGACCCAGTACTTC	CASSRTSAKVGETQYF
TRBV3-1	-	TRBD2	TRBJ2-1	TGTGCCAGCAGCCTTAGCGGGGGGGGCGATGAGCAGTTCTTC	CASSLSGGGDEQFF
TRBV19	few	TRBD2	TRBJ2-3	TGTGCCAGTAGTATCCCCCGCGGGACTAGCGGAGGGATTGGCACAGATACGCAGTATTTT	CASSIPRGTSGGIGTDTQYF
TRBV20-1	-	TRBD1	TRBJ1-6	TGCAGTGCTAACGACCAGACAGGGAATAATTCACCCCTCCACTTT	CSANDQTGNNSPLHF
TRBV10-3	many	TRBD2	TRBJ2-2	TGTGCCATCTCTAGCGGGAGTGGCACCGGGGAGCTGTTTTTT	CAISSGSGTGELFF
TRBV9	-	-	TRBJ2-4	TGTGCCAGCAGCGAATCAACAGGGTCCAAAAACATTCAGTACTTC	CASSESTGSKNIQYF
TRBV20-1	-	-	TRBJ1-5	TGCAGTGCAAGAGGAGGGTTCGCTCAGCCCCAGCATTTT	CSARGGFAQPQHF
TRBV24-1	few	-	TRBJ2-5	TGTGCCACCGGGTCGGACAGAAACCAAGAGACCCAGTACTTC	CATGSDRNQETQYF
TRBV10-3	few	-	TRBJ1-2	TGTGCCATCAGCTCTGGACAGATCTATGGCTACACCTTC	CAISSGQIYGYTF
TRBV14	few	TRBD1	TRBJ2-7	TGTGCCAGCAGACCGGGACAGGGGAGGCACGAGCAGTACTTC	CASRPGQGRHEQYF
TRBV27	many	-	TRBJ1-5	TGTGCCAGCAGATACCAGGGACATAGCAATCAGCCCCAGCATTTT	CASRYQGHSNQPQHF
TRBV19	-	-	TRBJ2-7	TGTGCCAGTAGTATACAGGGGACCTACGAGCAGTACTTC	CASSIQGTYEQYF
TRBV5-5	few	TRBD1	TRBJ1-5	TGTGCCAGCAGCTTAAAGCAGGACAGGGCTCAGCCCCAGCATTTT	CASSLKQDRAQPQHF
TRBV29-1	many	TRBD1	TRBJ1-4	TGCAGCGCGGAGCCGGGACAGCGATATGAAAAACTGTTTTTT	CSAEPGQRYEKLFF
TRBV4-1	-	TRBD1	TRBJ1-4	TGCGCCAGCAGTTCTTACTCCGGGACAGGTTTTGATCGGTTTTTT	CASSSYSGTGFDRFF
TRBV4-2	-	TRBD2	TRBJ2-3	TGTGCCAGCAGCCAACCTAGCGGGGGGGGACAAGATACGCAGTATTTT	CASSQPSGGGQDTQYF
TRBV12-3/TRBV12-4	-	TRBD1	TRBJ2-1	TGTGCCAGCAGAAAGACCGGGACAGGAAACAATGAGCAGTTCTTC	CASRKTGTGNNEQFF
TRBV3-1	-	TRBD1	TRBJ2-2	TGTGCCAGCAGCCCCCGGACAGGGGCGAACACCGGGGAGCTGTTTTTT	CASSPRTGANTGELFF
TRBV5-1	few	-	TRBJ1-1	TGCGCCAGCAGCTTGGGTCATGGGACGTACACTGAAGCTTTCTTT	CASSLGHGTYTEAFF
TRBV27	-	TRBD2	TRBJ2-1	TGTGCCAGCACCTTTGCTCGCGGGGGGTGGGGTGAGCAGTTCTTC	CASTFARGGWGEQFF
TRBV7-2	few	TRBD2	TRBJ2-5	TGTGCCAGCAGCTCGGGACTAGCGGGAGTGGCGACCCAGTACTTC	CASSSGLAGVATQYF
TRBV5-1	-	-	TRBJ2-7	TGCGCCAGCAGCTTGGTGAAGGGTTGGGAATCGGAGCAGTACTTC	CASSLVKGWESEQYF
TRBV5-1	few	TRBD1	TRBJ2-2	TGCGCCAGCAGCCCCAGACAGGGAAGGAACGGGGAGCTGTTTTTT	CASSPRQGRNGELFF
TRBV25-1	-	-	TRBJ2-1	TGTGCCAGCAGTGAATATCAGGGGCCCTACAATGAGCAGTTCTTC	CASSEYQGPYNEQFF
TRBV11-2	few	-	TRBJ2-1	TGTGCCAGCAGCTTAGTGGGAGGCCTCAATGAGCAGTTCTTC	CASSLVGGLNEQFF
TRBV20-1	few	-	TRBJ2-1	TGCAGTGCTAGACTAGAGGGACTCTACAATGAGCAGTTCTTC	CSARLEGLYNEQFF
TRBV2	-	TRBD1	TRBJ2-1	TGTGCCAGCAGTGAACTGACAGGGGGGGATGAGCAGTTCTTC	CASSELTGGDEQFF
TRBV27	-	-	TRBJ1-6	TGTGCCAGCGGGACCTCGGAGACGCGGAATTCACCCCTCCACTTT	CASGTSETRNSPLHF
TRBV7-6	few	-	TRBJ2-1	TGTGCCAGCAGCTCTGACTTGACCTACAATGAGCAGTTCTTC	CASSSDLTYNEQFF